One and the same sample provided the 25 T cell receptor beta chains below, sequenced in a study of blood T cell repertoires in COVID-19. The method was immunoSEQ multiplex PCR; TCRdb's version includes in-frame clones alone and lacks a portion of them. The sample lists about 220,000 clones; roughly 80% were seen once. The sequenced material came from PBMCs or T cells enriched from blood (not recorded which). The receptors here all came from a woman in her forties with acute COVID-19.

This sequence joins TRBV9 and TRBJ2-7, with 9 bases lining up with TRBD2. The CDR3 consists of 15 residues. Unmatched junction bases numbered 7, after V lost 3 bases and J lost 3 bases. CDR1 SGDLS and CDR2 YYNGEE come from the germline V gene. In nucleotides, the CDR3 is TGTGCCAGCAGCGAGGCGCCTAGCGGGATCTACGAGCAGTACTTC. It specifies CASSEAPSGIYEQYF.

The chain has TRBV7-3 and TRBJ2-1; 9 bases align to TRBD2. The CDR3 consists of 17 residues. Germline V gene sequence: CDR1 SGHTA, CDR2 FQGTGA. J gave up 5 bases and V 5 bases, and 13 bases lay outside the gene matches. The CDR3 loop reads CASSPQGLAGGNNEQFF. The CDR3 coding sequence is TGTGCCAGCAGCCCCCAGGGACTAGCCGGGGGCAACAATGAGCAGTTCTTC.

The chain employs TRBV1 and TRBJ1-6; TRBD1 was called by the table and not checked on the DNA. TRBV1 is flagged as a pseudogene. This CDR3 is 16 amino acids long. CDR3 bases: TGCACCAGCAGCCTGATTAGGCGGCAGGGTAATTCACCCCTCCACTTT. This encodes CTSSLIRRQGNSPLHF.

This clone appeared once. The gene calls are TRBV4-2 and TRBJ2-3; 13 bases map to TRBD2. Per germline, CDR1 LGHNA and CDR2 YNFKEQ. The CDR3 consists of 19 residues. With 5 bases clipped from V and 1 base from J, the junction kept 12 bases outside the gene matches. CDR3 amino acids: CASSSGLAGPYLGTDTQYF. The CDR3 DNA reads TGTGCCAGCAGCTCGGGACTAGCGGGACCCTACCTGGGCACAGATACGCAGTATTTT.

The chain combines TRBV7-2 with TRBJ2-1; TRBD1 agrees at 7 bases. The V segment lost 5 bases and the J segment 0 bases; nucleotides outside the gene matches: 10. The CDR3 totals 17 residues. Germline V gene data show CDR1 as SGHTA and CDR2 as FQGNSA. This CDR3 is CASSGQVSGSSYNEQFF. CDR3 in DNA: TGTGCCAGCAGCGGACAGGTGTCAGGTTCCTCCTACAATGAGCAGTTCTTC. Supplemented by reference TRBV7-2 and TRBJ2-1, the full variable domain reads GAGVSQSPSNKVTEKGKDVELRCDPISGHTALYWYRQSLGQGLEFLIYFQGNSAPDKSGLPSDRFSAERTGGSVSTLTIQRTQQEDSAVYLCASSGQVSGSSYNEQFFGPGTRLTVL.

The rearrangement joins TRBV5-6 to TRBJ1-1; D is perhaps TRBD1 (5 bases). The V and J ends lost 4 bases and 4 bases respectively, with 14 bases between them. CDR1 is SGHDT, CDR2 YYEEEE, per germline. The CDR3 length is 14 residues. CDR3 sequence (DNA): TGTGCCAGCAGCCCATTAGCCAGGGTCACTGAAGCTTTCTTT. It is translated as CASSPLARVTEAFF. Filled out from reference TRBV5-6 and TRBJ1-1, the complete variable domain reads DAGVTQSPTHLIKTRGQQVTLRCSPKSGHDTVSWYQQALGQGPQFIFQYYEEEERQRGNFPDRFSGHQFPNYSSELNVNALLLGDSALYLCASSPLARVTEAFFGQGTRLTVV.

The rearrangement uses TRBV24-1 and TRBJ2-5; 7 bases agree with TRBD2. Germline CDR1 is KGHDR and CDR2 is SFDVKD. The CDR3 length is 13 residues. After removal of 7 bases from V and 1 base from J, the junction contained 2 bases not matched to a gene. The CDR3 region has the DNA TGTGCCACCAGGAGCGGGATCCAAGAGACCCAGTACTTC. It encodes CATRSGIQETQYF.

The CDR3 loop reads CARAEGVGGNTIYF. CDR3 DNA sequence: TGTGCTCGGGCGGAAGGGGTAGGCGGAAACACCATATATTTT. V and J are TRBV30 and TRBJ1-3; possibly TRBD1 for D (5 bases). The CDR3 has 14 amino acids. Germline CDR1 and CDR2: GTSNPN and SVGIG (reference sequence).

The gene calls are TRBV28 and TRBJ2-7; D is unresolved. Between the trimmed V and J ends, which lost 5 bases and 0 bases, there was a span of 8 bases. Germline-derived CDR1 and CDR2 are MDHEN and SYDVKM. The length of the CDR3 is 13 residues. For the CDR3, the DNA is TGTGCCAGCAGTCCCTCAGGCTCCTACGAGCAGTACTTC. This translates into CASSPSGSYEQYF.

The chain combines TRBV3-1 (or the pseudogene TRBV3-2) with TRBJ2-6, with a tentative D call TRBD1 (6 bases). Per germline, CDR1 LGHDT and CDR2 YNNKEL (reference sequence). V shed 6 bases and J shed 1 base, with 16 bases lying between them. There are 17 residues in the CDR3. The CDR3 sequence is CASSPSLTGSGANVLTF. CDR3 coding DNA: TGTGCCAGCAGTCCCAGTCTCACAGGGTCTGGGGCCAACGTCCTGACTTTC.

The CDR3 spells CASSIVWRNTEAFF. The DNA of the CDR3 is TGTGCCAGTAGTATAGTCTGGAGGAACACTGAAGCTTTCTTT. J is TRBJ1-1 and V is TRBV19; D ambiguous. The V end lost 1 base, the J end lost 1 base, and 7 bases lay between the germline ends. The germline V gene has CDR1 LNHDA and CDR2 SQIVND (reference sequence). This CDR3 contains 14 residues.

This clone was counted a few times. The chain couples TRBV18 to TRBJ1-5, with 11 bases aligning to TRBD1. J lost 6 bases, V lost 3 bases, and 7 bases had no gene match. CDR3 length: 16 amino acids. Germline V lookup: CDR1 KGHSH, CDR2 LQKENI. The CDR3 nucleotides are TGTGCCAGCTCACCTCGGGACAGGGGGTCGGGTCAGCCCCAGCATTTT. Its translation is CASSPRDRGSGQPQHF.

This clone was counted many times. The chain combines TRBV18 with TRBJ1-1; 7 bases fit TRBD1. This CDR3 spans 15 amino acids. The germline V gene has CDR1 KGHSH and CDR2 LQKENI. V was pared by 4 bases and J by 8 bases, with 13 bases of the junction left unmatched. The CDR3 DNA reads TGTGCCAGCTCACTTTCCGGGACAGCGCTCAGGGAAGCTTTCTTT. Amino acids: CASSLSGTALREAFF.

The chain joins TRBV10-3 to TRBJ2-7; 8 positions match TRBD1. Germline trimming cut 0 bases from V and 6 bases from J; bases unmatched to any gene: 7. CDR1 and CDR2 (germline): ENHRY, SYGVKD. CDR3 length equals 15 residues. CDR3 region: CAISESNRRGPEQYF. The CDR3 DNA reads as TGTGCCATCAGTGAGTCGAACCGCAGGGGGCCCGAGCAGTACTTC.

This chain links TRBV5-1 with TRBJ1-4; a possible D gene is TRBD1 (5 bases). Between the trimmed V and J ends, which lost 9 bases and 8 bases, there was a span of 20 bases. The CDR3 runs to 14 residues. The germline gives CDR1 SGHRS, CDR2 YFSETQ. In DNA, the CDR3 is TGCGCCACCGAACCAGGGCAGGACCCAGAAAAACTGTTTTTT. Translation: CATEPGQDPEKLFF. Looking up the rest from reference TRBV5-1 and TRBJ1-4 gives the full variable domain: KAGVTQTPRYLIKTRGQQVTLSCSPISGHRSVSWYQQTPGQGLQFLFEYFSETQRNKGNFPGRFSGRQFSNSRSEMNVSTLELGDSALYLCATEPGQDPEKLFFGSGTQLSVL.

V is TRBV9 and J is TRBJ2-1; D may be TRBD2 (5 bases). The CDR3 is made up of 14 amino acids. Trimming took off 4 bases at V and 1 base at J, with 9 bases between the two ends. Germline CDR1 SGDLS, CDR2 YYNGEE. The DNA for the CDR3 is TGTGCCAGCAGCCGTACGGGGTCCTACAATGAGCAGTTCTTC. Translating gives CASSRTGSYNEQFF.

This clone appeared once. This chain uses TRBV24-1 with TRBJ1-3; D possibly corresponds to TRBD1 (5 bases). The CDR3 is 14 amino acids. Germline values: CDR1 KGHDR, CDR2 SFDVKD. The ends were cut back, 12 bases at V and 0 bases at J, with 14 bases in the middle. The CDR3 protein is CAPGTVFSGNTIYF. The DNA of the CDR3 is TGTGCCCCGGGGACTGTTTTCTCTGGAAACACCATATATTTT.

CDR3 region: CASRDPGGGYEQYF. CDR3 bases: TGTGCCAGCAGGGACCCAGGGGGAGGATACGAGCAGTACTTC. The chain is built from TRBV2 and TRBJ2-7, with a tentative D call TRBD1 (7 bases). The CDR3 contains 14 residues. Per germline, CDR1 SNHLY and CDR2 FYNNEI. The V end was cut by 6 bases, the J end by 4 bases, with 16 bases between.

The chain recombines TRBV30 with TRBJ1-2; D is possibly TRBD1 (5 bases). CDR3 size: 15 residues. CDR1 and CDR2 (germline): GTSNPN, SVGIG (reference sequence). Trimming cost V 0 bases and J 6 bases, with 17 bases left between them. The CDR3 DNA reads as TGTGCCTGGAGTGTATTAGCGTTGGGGGGAAATGGCTACACCTTC. Its protein is CAWSVLALGGNGYTF.

The chain couples TRBV6-2 or TRBV6-3 to TRBJ2-7; D is perhaps TRBD1 (6 bases). Per germline, CDR1 MNHEY and CDR2 SVGEGT. Trimming took off 5 bases at V and 1 base at J, with 9 bases between the two ends. The CDR3 spans 13 residues. DNA of the CDR3: TGTGCCAGCAGTCATGGACAGTCCTACGAGCAGTACTTC. Protein: CASSHGQSYEQYF.

This chain connects TRBV2 to TRBJ1-4, with a tentative D call TRBD1 (5 bases). There are 14 residues in the CDR3. Germline V gives CDR1 SNHLY, CDR2 FYNNEI. Trimming removed 5 bases from V and 4 bases from J, with 11 bases in between. As DNA, the CDR3 is TGTGCCAGCAGTTTGGGGGGGAATAATGAAAAACTGTTTTTT. This encodes CASSLGGNNEKLFF.

This rearrangement joins TRBV6-2 or TRBV6-3 to TRBJ1-2; D gene uncertain. The V end was cut by 5 bases, the J end by 4 bases, with 11 bases between. CDR3 length equals 13 residues. Germline CDR1 reads MNHEY; CDR2 reads SVGEGT. The CDR3: CASSTAAVYGYTF. The CDR3 DNA sequence: TGTGCCAGCAGTACAGCGGCGGTCTATGGCTACACCTTC.

The rearrangement uses TRBV28 and TRBJ1-5; 8 nucleotides line up with TRBD1. This CDR3 contains 18 residues. Germline V gene data show CDR1 as MDHEN and CDR2 as SYDVKM. V gave up 4 bases and J gave up 1 base; unmatched junction bases: 12. CDR3 sequence: CASSSTGVMGKSNQPQHF. The CDR3 nucleotides read TGTGCCAGCAGTTCGACAGGGGTTATGGGAAAGAGCAATCAGCCCCAGCATTTT.

A single count supports this clone. This chain joins TRBV6-4 and TRBJ2-1; 9 nucleotides align to TRBD1. Germline loops: CDR1 MRHNA, CDR2 SNTAGT. The length of the CDR3 is 14 residues. Unmatched junction bases numbered 5, after V lost 3 bases and J lost 8 bases. The CDR3 coding sequence is TGTGCCAGCAGTGAGGGACAGGGTAGCGATGAGCAGTTCTTC. Residues: CASSEGQGSDEQFF.

The chain combines TRBV5-1 with TRBJ2-1; 14 nucleotides agree with TRBD2. In germline, CDR1 is SGHRS, CDR2 YFSETQ. This CDR3 region has 17 residues. The V and J ends lost 0 bases and 9 bases, in that order; junction bases with no gene match: 8. The CDR3 DNA is TGCGCCAGCAGCTTGGGAGCGGGACTAGCGGGAGATGGTGAGCAGTTCTTC. This encodes CASSLGAGLAGDGEQFF.